This is a list of T cell receptor beta chains from one sample in a study of identical twins. MiXCR, applied by TCRdb to the 5' RACE reads, yields one record per CDR3 protein. The sample has roughly 720,000 distinct CDR3 sequences; 15% to 20% are singletons. The sample was also reused in another study, on T cells expressing NK-cell markers.

Sequenced input: PBMCs. The receptors were sampled from a young woman in good health. Both conserved end residues are part of each CDR3. The order of the fields is V gene, clone size, D gene, CDR3 length, J gene, CDR3 protein, CDR3 DNA. The D gene is left open where the match is weak. Size values are once, few and many counts, or a class for expanded clones, and some rows have none.

>TRBV12-5|few|NA|12|TRBJ2-5
CASGQKMETQYF
TGTGCTAGTGGTCAAAAGATGGAGACCCAGTACTTC
>TRBV12-3/TRBV12-4|many|TRBD1|13|TRBJ1-2
CASSRQGGGGYTF
TGTGCCAGCAGTCGACAGGGAGGGGGTGGCTACACCTTC
>TRBV27|NA|NA|15|TRBJ2-1
CASSPPTGSYNEQFF
TGTGCCAGCAGTCCCCCGACGGGCTCCTACAATGAGCAGTTCTTC
>TRBV12-3/TRBV12-4|few|NA|12|TRBJ2-7
CASSFEGTEQYF
TGTGCCAGCAGTTTTGAAGGGACCGAGCAGTACTTC
>TRBV7-2|few|TRBD2|13|TRBJ2-1
CASSFARGGTQFF
TGTGCCAGCAGCTTTGCGCGGGGGGGAACGCAGTTCTTC
>TRBV7-9|few|NA|16|TRBJ2-6
CASSPGASSGANVLTF
TGTGCCAGCAGCCCCGGTGCTAGCTCTGGGGCCAACGTCCTGACTTTC
>TRBV5-1|few|TRBD2|13|TRBJ2-1
CASSLTAGPEQFF
TGCGCCAGCAGCTTGACAGCGGGACCCGAGCAGTTCTTC
>TRBV20-1|few|TRBD1|13|TRBJ2-7
CSAKDRAAYEQYF
TGCAGTGCTAAGGACAGGGCGGCCTACGAGCAGTACTTC
>TRBV12-3/TRBV12-4|few|TRBD1|18|TRBJ2-3
CASSRGTAHPSSTDTQYF
TGTGCCAGCAGCCGAGGGACAGCTCATCCATCTAGCACAGATACGCAGTATTTT
>TRBV5-1|NA|TRBD2|15|TRBJ2-3
CASGLAGGPRDTQYF
TGCGCCAGCGGATTAGCGGGGGGGCCACGAGATACGCAGTATTTT
>TRBV24-1|NA|NA|15|TRBJ2-3
CATSDTTGRTDTQYF
TGTGCCACCAGTGACACTACGGGACGCACAGATACGCAGTATTTT
>TRBV12-3/TRBV12-4|few|TRBD1|12|TRBJ2-7
CASSSVIGTEYF
TGTGCCAGCAGTTCGGTAATTGGGACAGAGTACTTC
>TRBV7-2|few|TRBD2|15|TRBJ2-7
CASSQTSGTYYEQYF
TGTGCCAGCAGCCAAACTAGCGGGACTTACTACGAGCAGTACTTC
>TRBV5-1|NA|TRBD2|15|TRBJ2-1
CASSLVAGVVGEQFF
TGCGCCAGCAGCTTGGTAGCGGGAGTAGTCGGCGAGCAGTTCTTC
>TRBV3-1|NA|TRBD1|16|TRBJ2-7
CASSHRSGQVHFEQYF
TGTGCCAGCAGCCACCGTTCAGGACAGGTGCATTTCGAGCAGTACTTC
>TRBV7-2|few|TRBD2|15|TRBJ2-7
CASSISSGGTYEQYF
TGTGCCAGCAGCATATCTAGCGGGGGGACTTACGAGCAGTACTTC
>TRBV7-9|NA|TRBD2|17|TRBJ2-1
CASSLPRGLAGGSKKFF
TGTGCCAGCAGCTTACCCCGAGGACTAGCGGGGGGTTCAAAGAAGTTCTTC
>TRBV5-6|few|NA|13|TRBJ2-7
CASAFGTSYEQYF
TGTGCCAGCGCCTTTGGGACCAGCTACGAGCAGTACTTC
>TRBV29-1|NA|NA|11|TRBJ1-2
CSVGGSYGYTF
TGCAGCGTCGGGGGGTCCTATGGCTACACCTTC
>TRBV20-1|NA|NA|14|TRBJ2-7
CSALKDSSSYEQYF
TGCAGTGCTTTAAAGGACAGTAGCTCCTACGAGCAGTACTTC
>TRBV20-1|NA|NA|12|TRBJ2-7
CSAEDRRNEQYF
TGCAGTGCAGAAGACAGGAGGAACGAGCAGTACTTC
>TRBV5-5|few|NA|16|TRBJ2-4
CASTLVPGLAKNIQYF
TGTGCCAGCACCCTAGTCCCGGGTCTAGCCAAAAACATTCAGTACTTC
>TRBV12-3/TRBV12-4|many|NA|14|TRBJ2-7
CASSLKAYPTQQYF
TGTGCCAGCAGTTTAAAAGCCTACCCTACGCAGCAGTACTTC
>TRBV3-1|NA|TRBD1|15|TRBJ2-1
CASSYGTGGYNEQFF
TGTGCCAGCAGCTACGGGACAGGGGGCTACAATGAGCAGTTCTTC
>TRBV3-1|few|NA|14|TRBJ1-1
CASSQLGVLAEAFF
TGTGCCAGCAGCCAGTTAGGGGTTTTAGCTGAAGCTTTCTTT
>TRBV20-1|many|NA|12|TRBJ1-2
CSARDQGDGYTF
TGCAGTGCTAGAGATCAAGGCGATGGCTACACCTTC
>TRBV11-2|NA|NA|13|TRBJ2-3
CASSLERVRTQYF
TGTGCCAGCAGCTTAGAGAGAGTCAGGACGCAGTATTTT
>TRBV6-1|few|TRBD1|15|TRBJ1-1
CASSRTGVLNTEAFF
TGTGCCAGCAGTCGGACAGGGGTTTTGAACACTGAAGCTTTCTTT
>TRBV11-2|NA|NA|15|TRBJ2-3
CASSLMLGHTDTQYF
TGTGCCAGCAGCTTAATGTTGGGCCACACAGATACGCAGTATTTT
>TRBV29-1|NA|NA|13|TRBJ2-6
CSALPSGANVLTF
TGCAGCGCCCTCCCCTCTGGGGCCAACGTCCTGACTTTC
>TRBV18|few|TRBD2|17|TRBJ2-1
CATQGLAGGRYDNEQFF
TGTGCCACCCAGGGGCTAGCGGGAGGTCGGTACGACAATGAGCAGTTCTTC
>TRBV12-2|NA|NA|19|TRBJ1-5
CASRDSRTLSGRIVQPQHF
TGTGCAAGTCGCGATAGCCGCACGTTGTCCGGGAGGATAGTTCAGCCCCAGCATTTT
>TRBV5-1|few|TRBD2|14|TRBJ2-7
CASSLGTSVNEQYF
TGCGCCAGCAGCTTGGGGACTAGCGTTAACGAGCAGTACTTC
>TRBV7-2|once|NA|11|TRBJ2-4
CASSFLGIQYF
TGTGCCAGCAGCTTTTTAGGCATTCAGTACTTC
>TRBV5-6|few|NA|15|TRBJ1-2
CASSFLQAEYYGYTF
TGTGCCAGCAGCTTTCTGCAGGCGGAGTACTATGGCTACACCTTC
>TRBV6-1|NA|TRBD1|14|TRBJ2-3
CASLWTGYTDTQYF
TGTGCCAGCCTATGGACAGGATACACAGATACGCAGTATTTT
>TRBV29-1|NA|TRBD2|13|TRBJ2-1
CSVAASGGGEQFF
TGCAGCGTTGCCGCTAGCGGGGGAGGTGAGCAGTTCTTC
>TRBV11-2|NA|NA|17|TRBJ2-4
CASSLDVFREPKNIQYF
TGTGCCAGCAGCTTAGACGTTTTCCGGGAACCCAAAAACATTCAGTACTTC
>TRBV20-1|few|TRBD2|17|TRBJ2-7
CSASLVLAGGTSYEQYF
TGCAGTGCTAGCCTTGTCCTAGCGGGGGGAACCAGCTACGAGCAGTACTTC
>TRBV9|few|TRBD1|16|TRBJ2-2
CASSLRTGLVAGELFF
TGTGCCAGCAGCTTGAGGACAGGGCTCGTTGCCGGGGAGCTGTTTTTT
>TRBV18|few|NA|14|TRBJ1-1
CASSTGWDNTEAFF
TGTGCCAGCTCTACTGGGTGGGACAACACTGAAGCTTTCTTT
>TRBV12-3/TRBV12-4|NA|TRBD1|17|TRBJ2-2
CTSSLSRDSANTGELFF
TGTACCAGCAGTTTATCCCGGGACAGCGCGAACACCGGGGAGCTGTTTTTT
>TRBV2|few|TRBD2|16|TRBJ2-3
CASSYKTSGGVLAQYF
TGTGCCAGCAGTTACAAGACTAGCGGGGGTGTTCTCGCGCAGTATTTT
>TRBV12-3/TRBV12-4|few|NA|13|TRBJ2-2
CASTPFEVGELFF
TGTGCCAGCACCCCTTTCGAAGTCGGGGAGCTGTTTTTT
>TRBV5-1|NA|NA|16|TRBJ2-7
CASSPPGHKSSYEQYF
TGCGCCAGCAGCCCACCGGGACACAAATCCTCCTACGAGCAGTACTTC
>TRBV5-1|few|TRBD2|14|TRBJ2-7
CASARLAESYEQYF
TGCGCCAGCGCCCGACTAGCGGAATCCTACGAGCAGTACTTC